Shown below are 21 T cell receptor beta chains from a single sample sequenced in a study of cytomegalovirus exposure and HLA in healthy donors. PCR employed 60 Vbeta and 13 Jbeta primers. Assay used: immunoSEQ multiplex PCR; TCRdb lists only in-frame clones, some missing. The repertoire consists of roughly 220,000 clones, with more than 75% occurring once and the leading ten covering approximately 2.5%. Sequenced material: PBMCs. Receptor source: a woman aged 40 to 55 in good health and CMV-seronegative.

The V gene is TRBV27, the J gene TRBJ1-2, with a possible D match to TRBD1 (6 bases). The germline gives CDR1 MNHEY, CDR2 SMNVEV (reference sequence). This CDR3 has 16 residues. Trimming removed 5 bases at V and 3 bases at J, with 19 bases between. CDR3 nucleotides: TGTGCCAGCAGTACGATCAGGGGAACGTTGGACTATGGCTACACCTTC. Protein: CASSTIRGTLDYGYTF.

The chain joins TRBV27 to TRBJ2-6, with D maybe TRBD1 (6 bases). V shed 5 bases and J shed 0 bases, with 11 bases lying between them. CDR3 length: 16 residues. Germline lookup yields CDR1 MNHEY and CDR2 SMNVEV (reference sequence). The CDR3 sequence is CASSPNRVSGANVLTF. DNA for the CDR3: TGTGCCAGCAGTCCCAACAGGGTCTCTGGGGCCAACGTCCTGACTTTC.

Written as DNA, the CDR3 is TGTGCTAGTGGTTGGTCAACAGAATCGACGCAGTATTTT. Protein product: CASGWSTESTQYF. The genes are TRBV12-5 and TRBJ2-3; no firm D call. V dropped 4 bases and J dropped 9 bases, with 14 bases sitting between them. Per germline, CDR1 LGHNT and CDR2 FRNRAP. This CDR3 comprises 13 residues.

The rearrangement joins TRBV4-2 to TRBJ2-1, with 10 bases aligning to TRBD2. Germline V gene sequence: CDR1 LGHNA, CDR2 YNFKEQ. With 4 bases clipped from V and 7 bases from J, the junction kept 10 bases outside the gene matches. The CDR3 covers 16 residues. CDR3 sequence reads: CASSPSGSGGRNEQFF. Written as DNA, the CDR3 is TGTGCCAGCAGCCCCTCGGGTAGCGGGGGGAGGAATGAGCAGTTCTTC.

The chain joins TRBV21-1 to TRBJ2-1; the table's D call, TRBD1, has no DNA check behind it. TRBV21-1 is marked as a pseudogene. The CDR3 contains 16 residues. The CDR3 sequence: CASSTPSRDRGNEQFF. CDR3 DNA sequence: TGTGCCAGCAGCACGCCTTCTAGGGACAGGGGTAATGAGCAGTTCTTC.

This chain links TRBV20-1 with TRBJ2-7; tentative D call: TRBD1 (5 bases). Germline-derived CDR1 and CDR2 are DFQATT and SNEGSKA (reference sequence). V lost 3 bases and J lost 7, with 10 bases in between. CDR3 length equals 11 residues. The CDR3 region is CSARAGPEQYF. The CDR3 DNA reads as TGCAGTGCTAGGGCAGGGCCTGAGCAGTACTTC.

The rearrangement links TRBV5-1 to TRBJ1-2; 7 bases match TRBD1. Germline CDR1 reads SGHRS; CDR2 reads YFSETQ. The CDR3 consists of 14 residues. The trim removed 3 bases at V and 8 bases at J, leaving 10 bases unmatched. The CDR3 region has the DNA TGCGCCAGCAGCTCAACACGACAGGGTCGGGGCTACACCTTC. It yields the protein CASSSTRQGRGYTF.

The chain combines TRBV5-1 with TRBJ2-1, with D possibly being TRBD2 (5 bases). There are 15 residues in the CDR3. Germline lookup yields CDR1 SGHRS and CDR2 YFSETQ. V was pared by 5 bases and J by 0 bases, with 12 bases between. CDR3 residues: CASRVLGSSYNEQFF. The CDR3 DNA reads TGCGCCAGCAGGGTGTTAGGGAGCTCCTACAATGAGCAGTTCTTC.

This CDR3 is CASSVHRGLGYGYTF. The CDR3 DNA sequence: TGTGCCAGTAGTGTCCACAGGGGGCTTGGCTATGGCTACACCTTC. The chain links TRBV19 to TRBJ1-2; TRBD1 matches 9 bases. The CDR3 contains 15 residues. Germline CDR1 LNHDA, CDR2 SQIVND (reference sequence). V lost 5 bases and J lost 4; bases outside the gene matches: 8.

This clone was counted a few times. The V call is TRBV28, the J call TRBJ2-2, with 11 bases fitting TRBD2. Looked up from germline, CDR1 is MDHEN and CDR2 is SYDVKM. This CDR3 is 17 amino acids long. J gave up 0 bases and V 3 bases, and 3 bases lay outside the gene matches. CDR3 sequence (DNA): TGTGCCAGCAGTTTTATTAGCGGGAGGGCGAACACCGGGGAGCTGTTTTTT. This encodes CASSFISGRANTGELFF.

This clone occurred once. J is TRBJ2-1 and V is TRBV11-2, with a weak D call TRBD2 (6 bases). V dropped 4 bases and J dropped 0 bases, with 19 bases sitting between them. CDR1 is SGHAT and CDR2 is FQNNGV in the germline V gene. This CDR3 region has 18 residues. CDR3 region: CASSSRRLLAYSYNEQFF. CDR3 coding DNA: TGTGCCAGCAGCTCCAGACGCCTGCTAGCGTACTCCTACAATGAGCAGTTCTTC.

CDR3 sequence: CAWSKGQGFVHTF. In nucleotides, the CDR3 is TGTGCCTGGAGTAAGGGACAGGGGTTTGTCCACACCTTC. This chain links TRBV30 with TRBJ1-2; 10 nucleotides align to TRBD1. Germline values: CDR1 GTSNPN, CDR2 SVGIG (reference sequence). Unmatched junction bases numbered 9, after V lost 2 bases and J lost 12 bases. The CDR3 consists of 13 residues.

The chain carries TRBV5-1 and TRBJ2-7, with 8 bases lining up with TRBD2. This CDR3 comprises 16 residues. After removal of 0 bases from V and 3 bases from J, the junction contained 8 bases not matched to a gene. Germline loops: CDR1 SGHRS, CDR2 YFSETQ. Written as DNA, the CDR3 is TGCGCCAGCAGCTTGGCACTTAGCGGGGCCTACTACGAGCAGTACTTC. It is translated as CASSLALSGAYYEQYF.

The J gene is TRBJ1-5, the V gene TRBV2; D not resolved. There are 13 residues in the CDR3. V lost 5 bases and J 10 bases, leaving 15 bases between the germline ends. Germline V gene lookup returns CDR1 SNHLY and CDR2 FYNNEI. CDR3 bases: TGTGCCAGCAGTTCGGAGGGAGGAGGCCCCCAGCATTTT. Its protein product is CASSSEGGGPQHF.

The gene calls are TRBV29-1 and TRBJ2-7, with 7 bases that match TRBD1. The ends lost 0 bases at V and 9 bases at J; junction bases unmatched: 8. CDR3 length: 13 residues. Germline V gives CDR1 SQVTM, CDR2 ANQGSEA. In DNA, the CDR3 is TGCAGCGTTGAAGATCGAAGGGGGCTCGGGCAGTACTTC. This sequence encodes CSVEDRRGLGQYF.

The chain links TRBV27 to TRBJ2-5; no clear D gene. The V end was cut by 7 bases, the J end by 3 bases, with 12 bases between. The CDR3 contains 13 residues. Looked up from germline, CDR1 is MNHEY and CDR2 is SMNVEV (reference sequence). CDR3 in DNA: TGTGCCAGCAAACCGGGTGCAGAAGAGACCCAGTACTTC. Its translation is CASKPGAEETQYF.

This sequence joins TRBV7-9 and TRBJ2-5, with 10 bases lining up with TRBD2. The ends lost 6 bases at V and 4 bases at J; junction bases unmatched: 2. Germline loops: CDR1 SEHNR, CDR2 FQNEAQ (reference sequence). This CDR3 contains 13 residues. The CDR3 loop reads CASRGLAIETQYF. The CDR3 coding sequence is TGTGCCAGCAGGGGACTAGCGATAGAGACCCAGTACTTC.

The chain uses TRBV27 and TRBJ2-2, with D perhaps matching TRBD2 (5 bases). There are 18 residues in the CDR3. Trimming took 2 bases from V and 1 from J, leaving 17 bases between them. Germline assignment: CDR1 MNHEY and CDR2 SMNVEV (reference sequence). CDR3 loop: CASSLREQLRGNTGELFF. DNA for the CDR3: TGTGCCAGCAGTTTACGGGAACAGCTTCGGGGGAACACCGGGGAGCTGTTTTTT.

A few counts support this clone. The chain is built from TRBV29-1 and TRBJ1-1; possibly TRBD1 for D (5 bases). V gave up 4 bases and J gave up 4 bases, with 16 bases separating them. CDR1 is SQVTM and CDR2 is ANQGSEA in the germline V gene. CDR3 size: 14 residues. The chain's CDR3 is CSVAKGVRRTEAFF. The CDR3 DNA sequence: TGCAGCGTTGCTAAAGGGGTTAGGCGCACTGAAGCTTTCTTT.

The CDR3 loop reads CASSMYHRGSEQYF. In DNA form, the CDR3 reads TGTGCCAGTAGTATGTATCACCGGGGAAGCGAGCAGTACTTC. The rearrangement links TRBV19 to TRBJ2-7; possibly TRBD2 for D (5 bases). Germline assignment: CDR1 LNHDA and CDR2 SQIVND (reference sequence). The CDR3 runs 14 residues. The V gene lost 3 bases and the J gene lost 6 bases, with 15 bases spanning the gap.

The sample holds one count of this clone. This CDR3 is CASTKGAGGSSYEQYF. CDR3 nucleotide sequence: TGTGCCAGCACCAAAGGGGCGGGAGGTAGCTCCTACGAGCAGTACTTC. The V and J genes are TRBV2 and TRBJ2-7; TRBD2 aligns across 8 bases. This CDR3 region has 16 residues. From germline, CDR1 is SNHLY and CDR2 FYNNEI. Unmatched junction bases numbered 11, after V lost 7 bases and J lost 0 bases.